This TCR beta chain derives from a study of cytomegalovirus exposure and HLA in healthy donors. Overall study results and limits: Sequencing artifact likely explains a cluster of highly shared sequence variants.

This clone showed up just a few times. Its antigen is as yet unknown. CDR3 length: 16 amino acids. Trimming at V came to 3 bases and at J to 6 bases, leaving 9 bases not matched to a gene. The germline gives CDR1 SGHRS, CDR2 YFSETQ. Use of 60 Vbeta and 13 Jbeta primers characterized the PCR. Only in-frame clones appear in the TCRdb table, and some are missing; sequencing was by immunoSEQ multiplex PCR. The sample has under 200,000 clones; 65% to 70% are singletons. The chain combines TRBV5-1 with TRBJ2-3, with TRBD2 matching over 11 bases. The sample taken for sequencing was PBMCs. This sequence was found in a woman aged 18-35 years in good health and CMV-seropositive. The CDR3 sequence: CASSSTGTSGLDTQYF. In DNA form, the CDR3 reads TGCGCCAGCAGCTCTACCGGGACTAGCGGTCTTGATACGCAGTATTTT.